This TCR beta chain originates from a study of CD8+ T cells in alopecia areata. Concerning this clone: Its target is not known.

RNA extraction and reverse transcription yielded cDNA as sequencing template. Sequencing used immunoSEQ multiplex PCR; TCRdb keeps in-frame clones, though not all of them. The repertoire has some 200,000 clones, about 50% of them found once; the top ten carry about 1.4%. This CDR3 is 16 amino acids long. Germline values: CDR1 GTSNPN, CDR2 SVGIG (reference sequence). Losses at the gene ends were 2 bases for V and 4 bases for J; bases not matched to a gene: 10. Noted treatment: oral pan-JAK inhibitor, 5-10 mg twice daily. Study findings and constraints: Elevated clonality characterized lesional scalp relative to normal scalp, particularly in alopecia totalis/universalis.

The clonotype comes from a human donor with alopecia areata. The source was CD4+ T cells sorted from blood, collected at week 4, from a patient treated with tofacitinib. The chain has TRBV30 and TRBJ2-3; 9 bases are a match to TRBD1. The CDR3: CAWSPLTGGIADTQYF. In DNA form, the CDR3 reads TGTGCCTGGAGTCCCCTAACAGGGGGCATAGCAGATACGCAGTATTTT.